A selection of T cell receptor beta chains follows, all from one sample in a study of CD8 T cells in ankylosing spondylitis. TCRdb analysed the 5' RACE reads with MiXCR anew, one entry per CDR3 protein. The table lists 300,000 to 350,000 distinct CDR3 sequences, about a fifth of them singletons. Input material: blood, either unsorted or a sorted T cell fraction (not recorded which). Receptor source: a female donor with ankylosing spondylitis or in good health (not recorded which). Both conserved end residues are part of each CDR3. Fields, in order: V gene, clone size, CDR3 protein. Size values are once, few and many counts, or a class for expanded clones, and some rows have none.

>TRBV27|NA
CASTQDRELKGYYEQYF
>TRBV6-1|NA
CASRGLTMSSYNEQFF
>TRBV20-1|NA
CSAAGGPTNEKLFF
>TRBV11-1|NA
CASSSYPGTGGRLVTEAFF
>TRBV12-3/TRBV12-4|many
CASSLGTGDVYGYTF
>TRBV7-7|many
CASSVGDWSYNEQFF
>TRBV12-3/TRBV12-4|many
CASSKRSGGGNQPQHF
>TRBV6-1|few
CASNRVSDTEAFF
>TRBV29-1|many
CSVGDRVGTSPYEQYF
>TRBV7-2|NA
CASSLGSEADIQYF
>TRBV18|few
CASSPSPPGDTGELFF
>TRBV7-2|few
CASSLYPGALYEQYF
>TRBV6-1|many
CASRRGLAENEQYF
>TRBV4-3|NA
CASSQSPVVEAFF
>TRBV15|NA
CATSLRTGALYEQYF
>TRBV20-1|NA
CSAREGGSYEQYF
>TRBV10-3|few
CAIRTNTEAFF
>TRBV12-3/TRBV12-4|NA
CASSFGEDQTQHF
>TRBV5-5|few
CASSLRTSVQETQYF
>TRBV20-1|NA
CSAPGTGSGTQYF
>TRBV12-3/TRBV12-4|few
CASSPYTRGSLGGQFF
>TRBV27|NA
CATPDPGSSLVVCEQFF
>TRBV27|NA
CASSLRSGNYEQYF
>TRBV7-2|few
CASSFDLSGANVLTF
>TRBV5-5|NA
CASSLFQGDTEAFF
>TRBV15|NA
CATSRDRGAPPLEDF
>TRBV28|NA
CASSQKGLRGLAGPYNEQFF
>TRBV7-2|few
CASSLEPQIYEQFF
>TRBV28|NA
CASSGVEGQGYSSSYNEQFF